These T cell receptor beta chains were read from a single sample in a study of early T cells in non-severe SARS-CoV-2 infection. One entry per CDR3 protein results from TCRdb running MiXCR on the 5' RACE reads. Counted here are some 28,000 distinct CDR3 sequences, about 10% occurring once; the ten biggest clones make up around 15%. The sample consisted of whole blood. Receptor source: an adult who was a healthcare worker with PCR-confirmed SARS-CoV-2 infection or an uninfected control (not recorded which). CDR3s leave out the opening cysteine and the closing phenylalanine or tryptophan.

CDR3 length: 13; J gene: TRBJ2-7; V gene: TRBV19; CDR3 protein: ASSKRTGGSNEQY
CDR3 length: 14; J gene: TRBJ2-5; V gene: TRBV5-4; CDR3 protein: ASSSPGQGRSETQY
CDR3 length: 10; J gene: TRBJ2-7; V gene: TRBV19; CDR3 protein: ASSTDSYEQY
CDR3 length: 12; J gene: TRBJ1-6; V gene: TRBV7-2; CDR3 protein: ASSRPDLNSPLH
CDR3 length: 14; J gene: TRBJ2-1; V gene: TRBV4-1; CDR3 protein: ASSQEVGISYNEQF
CDR3 length: 12; J gene: TRBJ2-2; V gene: TRBV5-1; CDR3 protein: ASSSSGNTGELF
CDR3 length: 13; J gene: TRBJ1-1; V gene: TRBV7-6; CDR3 protein: ASSLAPGGNTEAF
CDR3 length: 10; J gene: TRBJ2-6; V gene: TRBV6-2/TRBV6-3; CDR3 protein: ASMTGANVLT
CDR3 length: 14; J gene: TRBJ1-5; V gene: TRBV21-1; CDR3 protein: AILSAQGGVNQPQH
CDR3 length: 13; J gene: TRBJ2-5; V gene: TRBV7-3; CDR3 protein: ASSFIAGGQETQY
CDR3 length: 11; J gene: TRBJ2-7; V gene: TRBV6-5; CDR3 protein: ASSYSAGYEQY
CDR3 length: 12; J gene: TRBJ2-5; V gene: TRBV7-9; CDR3 protein: ASSKRSIGETQY
CDR3 length: 12; J gene: TRBJ1-4; V gene: TRBV11-2; CDR3 protein: ASSLGATNEKLF
CDR3 length: 9; J gene: TRBJ2-7; V gene: TRBV12-3/TRBV12-4; CDR3 protein: ASSFSYEQY
CDR3 length: 10; J gene: TRBJ2-1; V gene: TRBV4-3; CDR3 protein: ASSRKSTEQF
CDR3 length: 12; J gene: TRBJ2-3; V gene: TRBV24-1; CDR3 protein: ATSVRWGADTQY
CDR3 length: 11; J gene: TRBJ1-1; V gene: TRBV7-3; CDR3 protein: ASSLISNTEAF
CDR3 length: 14; J gene: TRBJ2-1; V gene: TRBV18; CDR3 protein: ASSPLFGGARNEQF
CDR3 length: 12; J gene: TRBJ1-1; V gene: TRBV6-2/TRBV6-3; CDR3 protein: AVGAAGLNTEAF
CDR3 length: 10; J gene: TRBJ1-2; V gene: TRBV12-5; CDR3 protein: ASGHSNYGYT
CDR3 length: 16; J gene: TRBJ2-5; V gene: TRBV24-1; CDR3 protein: ATSPALGAGAEQETQY
CDR3 length: 11; J gene: TRBJ2-2; V gene: TRBV6-6; CDR3 protein: ASSYAGTGELF
CDR3 length: 12; J gene: TRBJ1-3; V gene: TRBV11-2; CDR3 protein: ASRLAGTGNTIY
CDR3 length: 11; J gene: TRBJ2-7; V gene: TRBV14; CDR3 protein: ASSQDGSREQY
CDR3 length: 12; J gene: TRBJ1-6; V gene: TRBV9; CDR3 protein: ASSEQYTNSPLH
CDR3 length: 11; J gene: TRBJ1-1; V gene: TRBV18; CDR3 protein: ASGRTGGTEAF
CDR3 length: 12; J gene: TRBJ2-7; V gene: TRBV6-1; CDR3 protein: ASTSGTGYYEQY
CDR3 length: 14; J gene: TRBJ1-1; V gene: TRBV4-1; CDR3 protein: ASSPANLGTETEAF
CDR3 length: 10; J gene: TRBJ1-6; V gene: TRBV5-1; CDR3 protein: ASRQGNSPLH
CDR3 length: 11; J gene: TRBJ1-5; V gene: TRBV7-2; CDR3 protein: ASSLPLGQPQH
CDR3 length: 14; J gene: TRBJ1-2; V gene: TRBV6-5; CDR3 protein: ASSYPRDRGFYGYT
CDR3 length: 11; J gene: TRBJ1-5; V gene: TRBV6-5; CDR3 protein: ASSYSSLKPQH
CDR3 length: 12; J gene: TRBJ2-7; V gene: TRBV20-1; CDR3 protein: SALEPGRSYEQY
CDR3 length: 13; J gene: TRBJ2-1; V gene: TRBV7-3; CDR3 protein: ASSTRTGESGEQF
CDR3 length: 13; J gene: TRBJ2-1; V gene: TRBV11-2; CDR3 protein: ASSIPSGGVNEQF
CDR3 length: 11; J gene: TRBJ2-2; V gene: TRBV27; CDR3 protein: ASRSTGSGELF
CDR3 length: 13; J gene: TRBJ1-2; V gene: TRBV6-5; CDR3 protein: ASSYSTRERYGYT
CDR3 length: 13; J gene: TRBJ1-5; V gene: TRBV7-2; CDR3 protein: ASSWKGTDGQPQH
CDR3 length: 11; J gene: TRBJ2-1; V gene: TRBV29-1; CDR3 protein: SVGSSSYNEQF
CDR3 length: 12; J gene: TRBJ1-6; V gene: TRBV11-1; CDR3 protein: ASSPDRGASPLH
CDR3 length: 15; J gene: TRBJ2-4; V gene: TRBV19; CDR3 protein: ASSKTGGRLAKNIQY
CDR3 length: 10; J gene: TRBJ1-2; V gene: TRBV29-1; CDR3 protein: SAKHLGYGYT
CDR3 length: 8; J gene: TRBJ1-2; V gene: TRBV29-1; CDR3 protein: SCGGPGYT
CDR3 length: 13; J gene: TRBJ1-4; V gene: TRBV18; CDR3 protein: ASSPPGTGDEKLF
CDR3 length: 15; J gene: TRBJ2-1; V gene: TRBV2; CDR3 protein: ASTEAKGLSSYNEQF
CDR3 length: 12; J gene: TRBJ1-5; V gene: TRBV2; CDR3 protein: ASRLGQFNQPQH
CDR3 length: 13; J gene: TRBJ2-6; V gene: TRBV7-3; CDR3 protein: ASSPQGSGANVLT
CDR3 length: 13; J gene: TRBJ2-5; V gene: TRBV7-2; CDR3 protein: ASSLRRLAQETQY
CDR3 length: 13; J gene: TRBJ1-5; V gene: TRBV5-1; CDR3 protein: ASSSEPGLVQPQH
CDR3 length: 16; J gene: TRBJ1-3; V gene: TRBV6-6; CDR3 protein: ASRPGPRTLSSGNTIY
CDR3 length: 12; J gene: TRBJ2-5; V gene: TRBV7-3; CDR3 protein: ASSQLTGPETQY
CDR3 length: 18; J gene: TRBJ2-5; V gene: TRBV21-1; CDR3 protein: ASSKQVGTIRDGVQETQY